Listed here are 15 T cell receptor beta chains from one sample, sequenced in a study of cytomegalovirus exposure and HLA in healthy donors. The primer mix had 60 Vbeta and 13 Jbeta primers. Method: immunoSEQ multiplex PCR; TCRdb's copy keeps in-frame clones and lacks some. The sample yields about 140,000 clones, around four fifths seen once. Sequenced: PBMCs. The receptors here all came from a man aged 30 to 39 in good health.

This clone was detected only a few times. The chain employs TRBV5-1 and TRBJ1-5, with 10 nucleotides matching TRBD1. The CDR3 runs to 15 residues. Trimming at V came to 4 bases and at J to 2 bases, leaving 3 bases not matched to a gene. Per the germline V gene, CDR1 is SGHRS and CDR2 is YFSETQ. Here the CDR3 reads CASSPGQGGNQPQHF. For the CDR3, the DNA is TGCGCCAGCAGCCCAGGACAGGGGGGCAATCAGCCCCAGCATTTT.

This clone occurred once. The chain employs TRBV19 and TRBJ2-7, with 7 bases lining up with TRBD2. The CDR3 has 18 residues. CDR1 and CDR2 (germline): LNHDA, SQIVND (reference sequence). The V segment lost 4 bases and the J segment 0 bases; nucleotides outside the gene matches: 15. CDR3 nucleotides: TGTGCCAGTAGTAGAACCCTCCCGCTAGCGGCCAGCTCCTACGAGCAGTACTTC. It yields the protein CASSRTLPLAASSYEQYF.

V and J are TRBV11-3 and TRBJ2-1, with TRBD2 identical over 13 bases. Unmatched junction bases numbered 18, after V lost 7 bases and J lost 9 bases. Germline-derived CDR1 and CDR2 are SGHNT and YENEEA. The CDR3 loop spans 18 amino acids. Here the CDR3 DNA reads TGTGCCAGCAACTCCGGGACTAGCGGGAATTCACTTTATCGTGAGCAGTTCTTC. Amino acids: CASNSGTSGNSLYREQFF. The whole variable domain, remainder taken from reference TRBV11-3 and TRBJ2-1, is EAGVVQSPRYKIIEKKQPVAFWCNPISGHNTLYWYLQNLGQGPELLIRYENEEAVDDSQLPKDRFSAERLKGVDSTLKIQPAELGDSAVYLCASNSGTSGNSLYREQFFGPGTRLTVL.

The rearrangement joins TRBV6-1 to TRBJ2-1; 10 bases match TRBD2. CDR1 and CDR2 from the germline V gene are MNHNS and SASEGT. The trim removed 9 bases at V and 5 bases at J, leaving 10 bases unmatched. The CDR3 length is 15 residues. CDR3 bases: TGTGCCAGTCTAGCGGGAGAGAGGGCGGACAATGAGCAGTTCTTC. It yields the protein CASLAGERADNEQFF.

A single count supports this clone. V is TRBV13 and J is TRBJ2-5; TRBD2 matches 13 bases. Trimming at V came to 4 bases and at J to 5 bases, leaving 7 bases not matched to a gene. The CDR3 length is 16 residues. CDR1 PRHDT and CDR2 FYEKMQ come from the germline V gene (reference sequence). In DNA, the CDR3 is TGTGCCAGCAGCTACCGGACTAGCGGGAGTGGGGAGACCCAGTACTTC. This gives the protein CASSYRTSGSGETQYF.

V gene TRBV11-2 combines with J gene TRBJ2-1; possibly TRBD2 for D (5 bases). The CDR3 length is 13 residues. Trimming left V 5 bases short and J 10 bases short, with 15 bases between. CDR1 and CDR2 from the germline V gene are SGHAT and FQNNGV. The CDR3 loop reads CASSRELWREQFF. CDR3 bases: TGTGCCAGCAGCCGAGAGCTGTGGAGGGAGCAGTTCTTC.

CDR3 protein: CAISGLAGGPRSADTQYF. In nucleotides, the CDR3 is TGTGCCATCAGTGGTCTAGCGGGAGGGCCGCGAAGTGCAGATACGCAGTATTTT. This chain connects TRBV10-3 to TRBJ2-3; 12 bases map to TRBD2. V lost 4 bases and J lost 4; bases outside the gene matches: 12. Per germline, CDR1 ENHRY and CDR2 SYGVKD. This CDR3 region has 18 residues.

The chain couples TRBV29-1 to TRBJ2-3, with 14 bases matching TRBD2. CDR1 and CDR2 (germline): SQVTM, ANQGSEA. The CDR3 spans 15 residues. V lost 5 bases and J lost 4; bases outside the gene matches: 5. CDR3: CSVQGTSGSSDTQYF. The DNA for the CDR3 is TGCAGCGTTCAGGGGACTAGCGGGAGTTCAGATACGCAGTATTTT.

The genes are TRBV19 and TRBJ1-3; D not resolved. Germline CDR1 is LNHDA and CDR2 is SQIVND (reference sequence). The CDR3 covers 15 residues. Trimming removed 4 bases from V and 2 bases from J, with 12 bases in between. CDR3 coding DNA: TGTGCCAGTAGTACCCGGACGGGAACTGGAAACACCATATATTTT. This gives the protein CASSTRTGTGNTIYF.

The chain recombines TRBV4-3 with TRBJ2-2, with no clear D. V was cut by 1 base and J by 4 bases, with 13 bases left in between. Germline-derived CDR1 and CDR2 are LGHNA and YSLEER. The CDR3 contains 16 residues. DNA for the CDR3: TGCGCCAGCAGCCAAGCTTGGATTCCGGGCACCGGGGAGCTGTTTTTT. Its protein is CASSQAWIPGTGELFF.

The chain recombines TRBV5-1 with TRBJ2-1, with a tentative D call TRBD1 (6 bases). The ends were cut back, 0 bases at V and 5 bases at J, with 9 bases in the middle. Germline V gene lookup returns CDR1 SGHRS and CDR2 YFSETQ. The CDR3 covers 14 residues. CDR3 in DNA: TGCGCCAGCAGCTTGGGACAGGTAGACAATGAGCAGTTCTTC. It is translated as CASSLGQVDNEQFF.

The chain has TRBV18 and TRBJ1-5, with D possibly TRBD1 on 6 matching bases. The germline gives CDR1 KGHSH, CDR2 LQKENI. The CDR3 consists of 12 residues. V was clipped by 6 bases and J by 7 bases, with 10 bases between them. The CDR3 protein is CASSTGPQPQHF. In DNA form, the CDR3 reads TGTGCCAGCTCGACAGGACCCCAGCCCCAGCATTTT.

This clone was counted between two and nine times. The rearrangement joins TRBV30 to TRBJ2-7, with 9 bases identical to TRBD2. The CDR3 is 15 amino acids. V shed 0 bases and J 7 bases; nucleotides not matched to a gene: 10. Germline lookup yields CDR1 GTSNPN and CDR2 SVGIG (reference sequence). The CDR3 loop is CAWSVALAGPGEQYF. As DNA, the CDR3 is TGTGCCTGGAGTGTAGCCCTAGCGGGACCGGGGGAGCAGTACTTC.

The chain has TRBV30 and TRBJ1-5; D not certain. V shed 2 bases and J shed 7 bases, with 12 bases lying between them. The CDR3 has 13 residues. Looked up from germline, CDR1 is GTSNPN and CDR2 is SVGIG (reference sequence). CDR3 amino acids: CAWSQEEKQPQHF. For the CDR3, the DNA is TGTGCCTGGAGTCAGGAAGAGAAACAGCCCCAGCATTTT.

The gene calls are TRBV6-5 and TRBJ2-5, with 7 bases lining up with TRBD1. The junction had 10 bases not matched to a gene; V was cut back by 4 bases and J by 2 bases. This CDR3 region has 16 residues. Germline loops: CDR1 MNHEY, CDR2 SVGAGI. The CDR3 bases are TGTGCCAGCAGTTCTATAACCGGGACAGTGCAAGAGACCCAGTACTTC. This sequence encodes CASSSITGTVQETQYF.